This T cell receptor beta chain was obtained from a study of T cell repertoires in cytomegalovirus infection. CDR3 size: 18 residues. V shed 2 bases and J 4 bases; nucleotides not matched to a gene: 11. Germline V lookup: CDR1 SNHLY, CDR2 FYNNEI. Comments on this clonotype: Its antigen is not identified.

General study points: Dominant in the ex vivo response were TCR beta clonotypes restricted by HLA-C and specific for CMV.

TCRdb called the reads again in MiXCR, with one record for every CDR3 protein. The sample lists about 300,000 distinct CDR3 sequences; around 9.1% were seen once. This sequence originates from a human donor in good health (CMV status not recorded). Some clones in this sample may be carry-over from other donors' samples. V usage is TRBV2 and J usage is TRBJ2-3; 11 bases are shared with TRBD1. The sample consisted of PBMCs. CDR3 amino acids: CASSENPRDRGWADTQYF. CDR3 nucleotides: TGTGCCAGCAGTGAAAACCCCCGGGACAGGGGGTGGGCAGATACGCAGTATTTT.